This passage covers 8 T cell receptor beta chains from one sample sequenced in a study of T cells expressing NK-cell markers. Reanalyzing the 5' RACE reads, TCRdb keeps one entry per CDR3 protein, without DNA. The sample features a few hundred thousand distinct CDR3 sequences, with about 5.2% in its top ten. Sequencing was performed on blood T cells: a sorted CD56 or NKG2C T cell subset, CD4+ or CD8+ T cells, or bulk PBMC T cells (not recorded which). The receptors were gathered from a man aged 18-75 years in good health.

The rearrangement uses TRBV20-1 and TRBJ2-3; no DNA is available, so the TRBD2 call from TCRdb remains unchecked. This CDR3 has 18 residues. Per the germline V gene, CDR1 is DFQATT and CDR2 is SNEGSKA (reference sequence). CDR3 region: CSARRQGLKRGGSDTQYF.

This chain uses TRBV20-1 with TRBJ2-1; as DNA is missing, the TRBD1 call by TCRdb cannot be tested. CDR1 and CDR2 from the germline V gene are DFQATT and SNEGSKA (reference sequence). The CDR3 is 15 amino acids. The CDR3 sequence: CSVPRGQGANNEQFF.

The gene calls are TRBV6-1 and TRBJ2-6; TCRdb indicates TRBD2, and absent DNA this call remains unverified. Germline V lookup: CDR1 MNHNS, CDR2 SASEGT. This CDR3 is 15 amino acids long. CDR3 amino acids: CASSGGRSGANVLTF.

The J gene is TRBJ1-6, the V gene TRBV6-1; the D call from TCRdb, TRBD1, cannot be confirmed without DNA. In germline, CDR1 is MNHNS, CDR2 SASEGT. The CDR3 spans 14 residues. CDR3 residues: CASRQGSYNSPLHF.

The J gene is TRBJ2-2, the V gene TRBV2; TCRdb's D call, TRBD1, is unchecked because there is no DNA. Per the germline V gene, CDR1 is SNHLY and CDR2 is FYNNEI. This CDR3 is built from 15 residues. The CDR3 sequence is CASSSQGSTTGELFF.

The CDR3 region is CASSPEGAGGTDTQYF. V and J are TRBV12-3 or TRBV12-4 and TRBJ2-3; there is no DNA to check the TCRdb D call of TRBD1. This CDR3 spans 16 amino acids.

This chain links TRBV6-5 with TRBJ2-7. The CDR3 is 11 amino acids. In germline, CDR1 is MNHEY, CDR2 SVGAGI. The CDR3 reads CASRGTYEQYF.

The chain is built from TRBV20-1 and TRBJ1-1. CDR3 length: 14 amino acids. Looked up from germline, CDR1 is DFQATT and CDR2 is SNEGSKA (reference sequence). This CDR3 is CSATSGQVDTEAFF.